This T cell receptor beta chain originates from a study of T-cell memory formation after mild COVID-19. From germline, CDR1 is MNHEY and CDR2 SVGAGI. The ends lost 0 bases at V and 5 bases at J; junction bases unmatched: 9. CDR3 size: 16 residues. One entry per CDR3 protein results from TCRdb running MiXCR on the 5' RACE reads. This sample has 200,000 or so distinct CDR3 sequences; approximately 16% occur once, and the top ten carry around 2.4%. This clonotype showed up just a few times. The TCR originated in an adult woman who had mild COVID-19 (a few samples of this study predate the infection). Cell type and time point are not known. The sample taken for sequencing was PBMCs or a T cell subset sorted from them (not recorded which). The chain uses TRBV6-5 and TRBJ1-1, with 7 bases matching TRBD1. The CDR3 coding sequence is TGTGCCAGCAGTTACTCGACGACAGGGCGGTGGACTGAAGCTTTCTTT. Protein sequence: CASSYSTTGRWTEAFF.